The T cell receptor (beta chain) described here comes from a study of blood T cell repertoires in COVID-19. Trimming removed 6 bases from V and 4 bases from J; junction bases left unmatched: 5. The CDR3 is made up of 13 amino acids. Germline CDR1 and CDR2: LNHDA and SQIVND (reference sequence). This clone is a singleton in its sample. Authors' data handling: Amplification from reference gene primers served as the basis for estimated nucleated cell counts. The assay was immunoSEQ multiplex PCR, and TCRdb's table has in-frame clones only and misses some. The V and J calls and the clone size are those of that table, but D and trimming were determined from the DNA. The data contain 160,000 or so clones, approximately 86% of them seen just once; the ten biggest clones take up just under 4%.

The TCR sequence derives from a woman between 55 and 75 years old who had recovered from COVID-19. The sample was peripheral blood. The V gene is TRBV19, the J gene TRBJ2-5, with 7 positions matching TRBD1. The CDR3: CASRNTGVETQYF. The DNA of the CDR3 is TGTGCCAGTAGGAACACAGGGGTAGAGACCCAGTACTTC.